The rows below give T cell receptor beta chains drawn from one sample of a study of CD8 T cells in ankylosing spondylitis. TCRdb reanalysed the 5' RACE reads using MiXCR and keeps one entry per CDR3 protein. In the table there are about 27,000 distinct CDR3 sequences, 7.9% of which are singletons. Sample: blood. Receptor source: a male donor with ankylosing spondylitis or in good health (not recorded which). Each CDR3 is given with its conserved first and last residue. A D gene is named only where the DNA matches it firmly. A clone size is listed for some rows: how often the clone was seen (once, few, many), or a class if it is expanded.

d_call	j_call	v_call	clone_size	cdr3_nt	cdr3_aa
NA	TRBJ2-1	TRBV4-1	many	TGCGCCAGCAGCCAAGAGATTGGCTCCTACAATGAGCAGTTCTTC	CASSQEIGSYNEQFF
TRBD2	TRBJ2-5	TRBV7-3	few	TGTGCCAGCAGCCTCACTAGCGGGAGCAGCCAAGAGACCCAGTACTTC	CASSLTSGSSQETQYF
NA	TRBJ1-1	TRBV10-3	many	TGTGCCATCAGTGAAGGGTTAAAGAACACTGAAGCTTTCTTT	CAISEGLKNTEAFF
NA	TRBJ1-3	TRBV28	many	TGTGCCAGCAGTTTATCCAGGGTCGCAAACACCATATATTTT	CASSLSRVANTIYF
TRBD2	TRBJ2-7	TRBV27	medium-sized	TGTGCCACCCGGGAGGGCCACGGCTCCTACGAGCAGTACTTC	CATREGHGSYEQYF
NA	TRBJ2-5	TRBV29-1	many	TGCAGCGTTGGTGGGGGCAGGGAGACCCAGTACTTC	CSVGGGRETQYF
TRBD2	TRBJ2-3	TRBV7-2	NA	TGTGCCAGCAGCTTTAGTAGCGGGTGGGACACAGATACGCAGTATTTT	CASSFSSGWDTDTQYF
NA	TRBJ1-1	TRBV9	NA	TGTGCCAGCAGCGTAGCTGGGGCCTCTGAAGCTTTCTTT	CASSVAGASEAFF
NA	TRBJ2-2	TRBV5-1	few	TGCGCCAGCAGCTTGGCCCTCGGCACCGGGGAGCTGTTTTTT	CASSLALGTGELFF
TRBD1	TRBJ1-1	TRBV29-1	NA	TGCAGCGTTTACAGGGGGCCCGACACTGAAGCTTTCTTT	CSVYRGPDTEAFF
NA	TRBJ2-4	TRBV7-9	many	TGTGCCAGCAGCGGCGGACCCCCCGGGGCCAAAAACATTCAGTACTTC	CASSGGPPGAKNIQYF
NA	TRBJ1-1	TRBV12-3/TRBV12-4	many	TGTGCCAGCAGTCTAGAGGTGAACACTGAAGCTTTCTTT	CASSLEVNTEAFF
TRBD1	TRBJ1-6	TRBV7-2	NA	TGTGCCAGCAGCCCCTTCAGGGGGCTCTCTTCACCCCTCCACTTT	CASSPFRGLSSPLHF
TRBD1	TRBJ2-2	TRBV20-1	NA	TGCAGTGCTAGAACCACCGGGACAGGGTATACCGGGGAGCTGTTTTTT	CSARTTGTGYTGELFF
TRBD1	TRBJ2-3	TRBV7-9	few	TGTGCCAGCAGCGGGCCGCAGGGGGCCAGCACAGATACGCAGTATTTT	CASSGPQGASTDTQYF
NA	TRBJ2-5	TRBV7-3	few	TGTGCCAGCAGCCAAAACCGGGGGGAGACCCAGTACTTC	CASSQNRGETQYF
TRBD2	TRBJ2-1	TRBV9	many	TGTGCCTGCTCACCGGGACTAGACTACAATGAGCAGTTCTTC	CACSPGLDYNEQFF
NA	TRBJ2-3	TRBV20-1	few	TGCAGTGCTAGGTGGCAGTCCACAGATACGCAGTATTTT	CSARWQSTDTQYF
NA	TRBJ1-4	TRBV7-2	many	TGTGCCAGCAGCTTCCAGGGCCTAAACTATGAAAAACTGTTTTTT	CASSFQGLNYEKLFF
TRBD2	TRBJ2-2	TRBV7-9	few	TGTGCCAGCAGCCCTCGACTAGCAGATAACACCGGGGAGCTGTTTTTT	CASSPRLADNTGELFF